This TCR beta chain was sequenced during a study of blood T cell repertoires in COVID-19. Whole-study context: COVID-19 samples from acute and convalescent phases originated in the United States, Italy and Spain. PBMCs, B-cell-depleted T cells, or T cells were the source of the cDNA or gDNA that made up the material.

The CDR3 spans 14 residues. The V gene's germline CDR1 is LNHNV and CDR2 YYDKDF (reference sequence). The V gene lost 4 bases and the J gene lost 3 bases, with 12 bases spanning the gap. Authors' methods: For nucleated cells, counts were estimated from reference gene primer amplification. Data came from immunoSEQ multiplex PCR; TCRdb stores just in-frame clones and leaves some out. V, J and clone size are those of that table, while D and trimming were read from the DNA. The data contain tens of thousands of clones, approximately 83% of them seen just once; the ten biggest clones take up 24%. Sequenced: peripheral blood. The sequence came from a human donor with acute or convalescent COVID-19. The donor label of this sample is uncertain. The genes are TRBV15 and TRBJ1-1; D is undetermined. CDR3 in DNA: TGTGCCACCAGCAAGACCCAGGAGGACACTGAAGCTTTCTTT. Protein: CATSKTQEDTEAFF. Drawing the rest from reference TRBV15 and TRBJ1-1, the complete variable domain is DAMVIQNPRYQVTQFGKPVTLSCSQTLNHNVMYWYQQKSSQAPKLLFHYYDKDFNNEADTPDNFQSRRPNTSFCFLDIRSPGLGDTAMYLCATSKTQEDTEAFFGQGTRLTVV.